This T cell receptor (beta chain) derives from a study of Ad26.COV2.S vaccination and SARS-CoV-2 variants. Specified treatment: about 20 received Ad26.COV2.S at low or high dose, single or two shots; several received placebo; per-sample allocation not given. Sampling occurred on day 63 after the first vaccine or placebo injection. Aged 18-55 years, donor was enrolled in Boston in 2020. Some clones are missing from TCRdb's copy, which holds only in-frame ones; the method was immunoSEQ multiplex PCR. The repertoire holds roughly 420,000 clones, 75% to 90% seen once, with about 2.5% in the top ten. Trimming removed 0 bases at V and 5 bases at J, with 16 bases between. This CDR3 has 16 amino acids. Germline lookup yields CDR1 MGHRA and CDR2 YSYEKL.

The material sequenced was peripheral blood, taken in a trial of Ad26.COV2.S vaccine versus placebo. The rearrangement links TRBV4-1 to TRBJ2-5; TRBD2 is a possible D gene (6 bases). The TCR originated in a person between 18 and 65 years old who received the Ad26.COV2.S COVID-19 vaccine or a placebo. The CDR3 loop is CASSQDATSRGETQYF. The DNA of the CDR3 is TGCGCCAGCAGCCAAGACGCGACTAGTCGAGGGGAGACCCAGTACTTC.